The clone carrying this TCR beta chain was seen a few times. This entry belongs to a study of regulatory T cells in long-lasting Graves disease. The time point: newly diagnosed GD, antithyroid drugs for less than 3 months. The authors made the TCR library using RNA they extracted from PBMCs. Arm-PCR of CDR3 regions with iRepertoire HTBI primers generated TCR beta libraries. TCRdb re-derived calls from the multiplex PCR reads in MiXCR, one entry per CDR3 protein. In the table there are 400,000 to 500,000 distinct CDR3 sequences, under 15% of which are singletons. The germline CDR1 and CDR2 sequences are MNHNS and SASEGT. Trimming removed 5 bases at V and 8 bases at J, with 16 bases between. This CDR3 has 14 amino acids. The data were also submitted as part of a second study, on T cells in Graves' hyperthyroidism and ophthalmopathy. From that study: Also found in blood were most expanded thyroid clonotypes above 0.001. Stable hyperthyroidism was told apart from ophthalmopathy by a model built on 13 V-J features.

The sequence was collected from a woman aged 25 to 39 with Graves disease. The sample consisted of peripheral blood mononuclear cells (PBMCs), taken at new diagnosis, from a patient treated with antithyroid drugs. The chain carries TRBV6-1 and TRBJ2-1; D ambiguous. The CDR3 bases are TGTGCCAGCAGTACCACCGGCCGCCGCTATGAGCAGTTCTTC. Encoded protein: CASSTTGRRYEQFF.